A single TCR beta chain is shown here with its context. The antigen is unknown. The sample is drawn from a study of cytomegalovirus exposure and HLA in healthy donors. Study-wide points: Later analysis demonstrated an association between a missense DCLRE1C variant and TCR beta V- and J-gene trimming. HLA-A and HLA-B allele assignments for most subjects were reportedly predicted accurately using TCR beta sequences. TRBV6-2, TRBV6-3 and some other V segments were unresolvable in 87-base-pair reads. Later work showed greater clonal expansion in HLA-associated TCR beta chains than in equally common others.

13 Jbeta primers and 60 Vbeta primers were used for the PCR. Produced via immunoSEQ multiplex PCR; TCRdb's table is partial and in-frame only. Of around 130,000 clones listed, 77% are singletons. Germline V lookup: CDR1 MNHEY, CDR2 SMNVEV (reference sequence). This CDR3 contains 13 residues. The V and J ends lost 3 bases and 6 bases respectively, with 8 bases between them. The sequencing input was PBMCs. The chain recombines TRBV27 with TRBJ2-2, with D maybe TRBD2 (5 bases). The receptor comes from a man aged 18 to 30 in good health and CMV-seropositive. As DNA, the CDR3 is TGTGCCAGCAGTTTCGGGGTGTCCGGGGAGCTGTTTTTT. Protein product: CASSFGVSGELFF.